This T cell receptor beta chain stems from a study of shared clonotypes between healthy human individuals. Study-wide results and caveats: The study generally estimated greater richness for naive than memory subsets.

Here immunoSEQ multiplex PCR was the method, and the copy in TCRdb shows in-frame clones only, minus some. This sample has around 2,000,000 clones, with about 95% found just once. It was CD45RO-negative cells, positively selected for CCR7, that made up naive CD8 cells, with terminally differentiated effector memory CD45RA+ cells excluded. This CDR3 contains 13 residues. V dropped 5 bases and J dropped 6 bases, with 13 bases sitting between them. The germline CDR1 and CDR2 sequences are SEHNR and FQNEAQ (reference sequence). The table lists this clone with a count of one. Its antigen is undetermined. This receptor was taken from a man between 18 and 35 years old in good health. This rearrangement joins TRBV7-9 to TRBJ1-1; no clear D. The sequenced sample consisted of naive CD8+ T cells sorted from blood. The CDR3, as DNA: TGTGCCAGCAGCCCACCAGGCCCGGCTGAAGCTTTCTTT. It is translated as CASSPPGPAEAFF.